These T cell receptor beta chains were read from a single sample in a study of technical replicates of blood from a handful of donors. Measured with immunoSEQ multiplex PCR; TCRdb has only the in-frame clones, and not every one. Of some 78,000 clones listed, about 92% are singletons. The sequenced material came from T cells isolated from PBMCs. The receptors stem from a human donor in good health. Each CDR3 is given with its conserved first and last residue. The order of the fields is V gene, J gene, clone size, D gene, CDR3 protein, CDR3 DNA. D genes are given only for firm matches. Size is omitted from some rows. Given values are once, few, many or a class for expanded clones.

v_call: TRBV28
j_call: TRBJ1-1
clone_size: NA
d_call: NA
cdr3_aa: CAISWGRRMNTEAFF
cdr3_nt: TGTGCCATTTCTTGGGGGCGGAGGATGAACACTGAAGCTTTCTTT

v_call: TRBV4-3
j_call: TRBJ1-2
clone_size: NA
d_call: TRBD1
cdr3_aa: CASSQESYRGIYGYTF
cdr3_nt: TGCGCCAGCAGCCAAGAATCGTACAGGGGAATCTATGGCTACACCTTC

v_call: TRBV6-5
j_call: TRBJ1-1
clone_size: NA
d_call: TRBD1
cdr3_aa: CASSLVLTGDTEAFF
cdr3_nt: TGTGCCAGCAGCCTAGTATTAACAGGGGACACTGAAGCTTTCTTT

v_call: TRBV4-3
j_call: TRBJ2-7
clone_size: NA
d_call: TRBD2
cdr3_aa: CASSQDVNGRAYEQYF
cdr3_nt: TGCGCCAGCAGCCAAGATGTCAACGGGAGGGCCTACGAGCAGTACTTC

v_call: TRBV11-2
j_call: TRBJ2-6
clone_size: NA
d_call: NA
cdr3_aa: CASSPGLSGANVLTF
cdr3_nt: TGTGCCAGCAGCCCAGGGCTCTCTGGGGCCAACGTCCTGACTTTC

v_call: TRBV7-9
j_call: TRBJ2-5
clone_size: once
d_call: TRBD2
cdr3_aa: CASNSLGLQETQYF
cdr3_nt: TGTGCCAGCAATTCCTTGGGACTACAAGAGACCCAGTACTTC

v_call: TRBV27
j_call: TRBJ1-5
clone_size: NA
d_call: NA
cdr3_aa: CASSLWAGDQPQHF
cdr3_nt: TGTGCCAGCAGTTTATGGGCAGGGGATCAGCCCCAGCATTTT

v_call: TRBV28
j_call: TRBJ1-1
clone_size: NA
d_call: TRBD1
cdr3_aa: CASSFPGGRGLFTEAFF
cdr3_nt: TGTGCCAGCAGTTTCCCGGGAGGCAGGGGGCTTTTCACTGAAGCTTTCTTT

v_call: TRBV6-1
j_call: TRBJ1-1
clone_size: NA
d_call: NA
cdr3_aa: CASSSIRWSPEAFF
cdr3_nt: TGTGCCAGCAGTTCTATCCGGTGGAGCCCTGAAGCTTTCTTT

v_call: TRBV2
j_call: TRBJ1-1
clone_size: NA
d_call: TRBD1
cdr3_aa: CASLTGGGTEAFF
cdr3_nt: TGTGCCAGCTTGACAGGGGGGGGTACTGAAGCTTTCTTT

v_call: TRBV15
j_call: TRBJ2-3
clone_size: NA
d_call: TRBD2
cdr3_aa: CATSFSREAATQYF
cdr3_nt: TGTGCCACCAGCTTCTCGCGGGAGGCGGCTACGCAGTATTTT

v_call: TRBV7-3
j_call: TRBJ1-5
clone_size: NA
d_call: TRBD1
cdr3_aa: CASSLGDGTGFDNQPQHF
cdr3_nt: TGTGCCAGCAGCTTGGGGGACGGGACAGGGTTTGACAATCAGCCCCAGCATTTT

v_call: TRBV9
j_call: TRBJ2-6
clone_size: NA
d_call: TRBD1
cdr3_aa: CASSETGGTGANVLTF
cdr3_nt: TGTGCCAGCAGCGAAACAGGGGGGACTGGGGCCAACGTCCTGACTTTC

v_call: TRBV10-3
j_call: TRBJ2-7
clone_size: NA
d_call: TRBD1
cdr3_aa: CAISGTGVTYEQYF
cdr3_nt: TGTGCCATCTCTGGGACAGGGGTAACTTACGAGCAGTACTTC

v_call: TRBV7-7
j_call: TRBJ2-2
clone_size: NA
d_call: NA
cdr3_aa: CASSRTVNTGELFF
cdr3_nt: TGTGCCAGCAGCCGGACTGTGAACACCGGGGAGCTGTTTTTT

v_call: TRBV11-2
j_call: TRBJ2-2
clone_size: NA
d_call: TRBD1
cdr3_aa: CASNPTGNGELFF
cdr3_nt: TGTGCCAGCAACCCGACAGGGAACGGGGAGCTGTTTTTT

v_call: TRBV7-2
j_call: TRBJ2-6
clone_size: once
d_call: TRBD1
cdr3_aa: CASSLEDRAYSGANVLTF
cdr3_nt: TGTGCCAGCAGCTTAGAAGACAGGGCATATTCTGGGGCCAACGTCCTGACTTTC

v_call: TRBV10-3
j_call: TRBJ2-7
clone_size: NA
d_call: NA
cdr3_aa: CAINGDRNEQYF
cdr3_nt: TGTGCCATCAACGGGGATCGGAACGAGCAGTACTTC

v_call: TRBV2
j_call: TRBJ2-7
clone_size: NA
d_call: NA
cdr3_aa: CAGSELYEQYF
cdr3_nt: TGTGCCGGTAGCGAACTATACGAGCAGTACTTC

v_call: TRBV7-9
j_call: TRBJ1-2
clone_size: NA
d_call: NA
cdr3_aa: CASSLYAVAGYGYTF
cdr3_nt: TGTGCCAGCAGCTTATATGCAGTGGCGGGTTATGGCTACACCTTC

v_call: TRBV5-6
j_call: TRBJ2-7
clone_size: NA
d_call: TRBD2
cdr3_aa: CASFPSGSPYEQYF
cdr3_nt: TGTGCCAGCTTCCCTAGCGGGAGTCCCTACGAGCAGTACTTC

v_call: TRBV13
j_call: TRBJ1-2
clone_size: NA
d_call: TRBD1
cdr3_aa: CASSLAGGGYTF
cdr3_nt: TGTGCCAGCAGCTTGGCAGGGGGTGGCTACACCTTC

v_call: TRBV5-1
j_call: TRBJ2-7
clone_size: NA
d_call: TRBD1
cdr3_aa: CASSFRQGDYEQYF
cdr3_nt: TGCGCCAGCAGCTTCAGACAGGGGGACTACGAGCAGTACTTC

v_call: TRBV27
j_call: TRBJ1-5
clone_size: NA
d_call: NA
cdr3_aa: CASSFGRHDQPQHF
cdr3_nt: TGTGCCAGCAGTTTCGGTCGTCACGATCAGCCCCAGCATTTT

v_call: TRBV25-1
j_call: TRBJ2-3
clone_size: NA
d_call: NA
cdr3_aa: CASSSPTTPDTQYF
cdr3_nt: TGTGCCAGCAGTTCCCCCACTACCCCGGATACGCAGTATTTT

v_call: TRBV6-5
j_call: TRBJ1-2
clone_size: NA
d_call: NA
cdr3_aa: CASRDPTARYYTF
cdr3_nt: TGTGCCAGCAGGGACCCGACAGCCCGCTACTACACCTTC

v_call: TRBV4-2
j_call: TRBJ2-1
clone_size: NA
d_call: TRBD1
cdr3_aa: CASSQDRGQPVGEQFF
cdr3_nt: TGTGCCAGCAGCCAAGATCGGGGACAGCCTGTAGGTGAGCAGTTCTTC

v_call: TRBV6-5
j_call: TRBJ1-5
clone_size: NA
d_call: NA
cdr3_aa: CASSSMGQPQHF
cdr3_nt: TGTGCCAGCAGTTCCATGGGCCAGCCCCAGCATTTT

v_call: TRBV27
j_call: TRBJ2-5
clone_size: NA
d_call: NA
cdr3_aa: CASSLFRGETQYF
cdr3_nt: TGTGCCAGCAGTTTATTTCGGGGAGAGACCCAGTACTTC

v_call: TRBV4-2
j_call: TRBJ2-1
clone_size: once
d_call: TRBD2
cdr3_aa: CASSQKGYGLAWAKSYNEQFF
cdr3_nt: TGTGCCAGCAGCCAAAAGGGGTATGGACTAGCGTGGGCAAAATCCTACAATGAGCAGTTCTTC

v_call: TRBV28
j_call: TRBJ2-5
clone_size: NA
d_call: TRBD2
cdr3_aa: CASRERGRVGTQYF
cdr3_nt: TGTGCCAGTCGGGAACGCGGGAGGGTGGGGACCCAGTACTTC

v_call: TRBV7-9
j_call: TRBJ2-7
clone_size: NA
d_call: NA
cdr3_aa: CASSLVQGRDEQYF
cdr3_nt: TGTGCCAGCAGCTTAGTACAGGGTAGAGACGAGCAGTACTTC

v_call: TRBV27
j_call: TRBJ1-5
clone_size: few
d_call: TRBD1
cdr3_aa: CASSFRDRNQPQHF
cdr3_nt: TGTGCCAGCAGTTTCCGGGACAGAAATCAGCCCCAGCATTTT

v_call: TRBV9
j_call: TRBJ2-5
clone_size: NA
d_call: NA
cdr3_aa: CASSGAGGTQYF
cdr3_nt: TGTGCCAGCAGCGGGGCAGGTGGGACCCAGTACTTC

v_call: TRBV6-6
j_call: TRBJ1-5
clone_size: NA
d_call: NA
cdr3_aa: CASSYVGFQPQHF
cdr3_nt: TGTGCCAGCAGTTACGTTGGCTTTCAGCCCCAGCATTTT

v_call: TRBV9
j_call: TRBJ2-7
clone_size: NA
d_call: TRBD2
cdr3_aa: CASSLTGTSFYEQYF
cdr3_nt: TGTGCCAGCAGCTTAACCGGGACTAGTTTCTACGAGCAGTACTTC

v_call: TRBV6-4
j_call: TRBJ1-1
clone_size: NA
d_call: TRBD1
cdr3_aa: CASSPRIDGDSEAFF
cdr3_nt: TGTGCCAGCAGCCCCCGAATCGATGGGGACAGTGAAGCTTTCTTT

v_call: TRBV11-3
j_call: TRBJ1-2
clone_size: NA
d_call: NA
cdr3_aa: CASSLGRESGGYTF
cdr3_nt: TGTGCCAGCAGCCTCGGCCGGGAGTCGGGAGGCTACACCTTC

v_call: TRBV6-1
j_call: TRBJ1-2
clone_size: NA
d_call: NA
cdr3_aa: CASRRLEAGAYTF
cdr3_nt: TGTGCCAGCCGGAGGTTGGAGGCGGGAGCCTACACCTTC

v_call: TRBV4-3
j_call: TRBJ1-4
clone_size: NA
d_call: NA
cdr3_aa: CASSQDEGFGEKLFF
cdr3_nt: TGCGCCAGCAGCCAAGACGAGGGCTTCGGTGAAAAACTGTTTTTT